Presented here are 4 T cell receptor beta chains from one specimen sequenced in a study of blood T cell repertoires in COVID-19. Data came from immunoSEQ multiplex PCR; TCRdb stores just in-frame clones and leaves some out. The profile shows about 100,000 clones, approximately 87% of them singletons. The sample was peripheral blood. The receptors stem from a woman aged 25-40 years with acute or convalescent COVID-19.

V and J are TRBV28 and TRBJ2-1; D is perhaps TRBD1 (6 bases). The CDR3 is made up of 14 amino acids. Germline CDR1 is MDHEN and CDR2 is SYDVKM. The ends were cut back, 1 base at V and 12 bases at J, with 16 bases in the middle. CDR3 residues: CASSLFGGTRVQFF. DNA for the CDR3: TGTGCCAGCAGTTTATTTGGGGGCACACGGGTGCAGTTCTTC. Filled out from reference TRBV28 and TRBJ2-1, the complete variable domain reads DVKVTQSSRYLVKRTGEKVFLECVQDMDHENMFWYRQDPGLGLRLIYFSYDVKMKEKGDIPEGYSVSREKKERFSLILESASTNQTSMYLCASSLFGGTRVQFFGPGTRLTVL.

This chain uses TRBV28 with TRBJ1-2, with 12 positions matching TRBD1. The CDR3 is 17 residues long. J was trimmed by 8 bases and V by 10 bases; bases with no gene match: 20. In germline, CDR1 is MDHEN, CDR2 SYDVKM. The CDR3 nucleotides read TGTGCCACCTCGCCGGGACAGGGGGCGCCCAACGGACGAGGCTACACCTTC. It encodes CATSPGQGAPNGRGYTF.

J is TRBJ1-1 and V is TRBV7-8; 8 nucleotides match TRBD1. CDR3 size: 15 residues. Per germline, CDR1 SGHVS and CDR2 FQNEAQ. The trim removed 2 bases at V and 5 bases at J, leaving 7 bases unmatched. In nucleotides, the CDR3 is TGTGCCAGCAGCTTATGGCCAGGGGGCCAGACTGAAGCTTTCTTT. Encoded protein: CASSLWPGGQTEAFF.

The chain recombines TRBV7-2 with TRBJ1-1; TRBD1 aligns across 7 bases. The germline V gene has CDR1 SGHTA and CDR2 FQGNSA. This CDR3 is 12 amino acids long. J lost 8 bases, V lost 5 bases, and 5 bases had no gene match. The CDR3 is CASSKQGLEAFF. The CDR3 nucleotides read TGTGCCAGCAGCAAACAGGGGCTAGAAGCTTTCTTT.